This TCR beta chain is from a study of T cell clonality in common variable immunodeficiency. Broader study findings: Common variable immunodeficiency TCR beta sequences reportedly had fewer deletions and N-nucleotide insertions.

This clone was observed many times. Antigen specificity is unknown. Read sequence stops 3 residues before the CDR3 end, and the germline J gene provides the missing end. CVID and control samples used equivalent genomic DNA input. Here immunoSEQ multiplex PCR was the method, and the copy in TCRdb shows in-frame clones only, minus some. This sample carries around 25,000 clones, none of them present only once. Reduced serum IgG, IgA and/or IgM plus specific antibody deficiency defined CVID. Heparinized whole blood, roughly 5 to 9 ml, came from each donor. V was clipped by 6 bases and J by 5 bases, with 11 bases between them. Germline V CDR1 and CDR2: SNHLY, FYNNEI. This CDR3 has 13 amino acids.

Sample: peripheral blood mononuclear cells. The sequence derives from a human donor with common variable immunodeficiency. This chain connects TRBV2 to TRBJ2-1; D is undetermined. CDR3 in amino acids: CASSPDRDNEQFF. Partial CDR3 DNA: TGTGCCAGCAGCCCTGACCGGGACAATGAG.